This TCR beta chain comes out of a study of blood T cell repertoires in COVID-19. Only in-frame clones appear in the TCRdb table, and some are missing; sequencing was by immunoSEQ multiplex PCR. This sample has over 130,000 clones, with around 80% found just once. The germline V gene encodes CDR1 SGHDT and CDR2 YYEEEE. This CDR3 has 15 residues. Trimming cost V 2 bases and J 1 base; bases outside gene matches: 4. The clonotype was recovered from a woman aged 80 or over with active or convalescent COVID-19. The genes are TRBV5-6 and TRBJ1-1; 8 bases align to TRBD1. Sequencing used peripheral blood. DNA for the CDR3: TGTGCCAGCAGCTTACAAGGACAGGGGAACACTGAAGCTTTCTTT. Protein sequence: CASSLQGQGNTEAFF.